This passage covers 22 T cell receptor beta chains from one sample sequenced in a study of T cell responses to AZD1222 COVID-19 vaccine. Produced via immunoSEQ multiplex PCR; TCRdb's table is partial and in-frame only. Here the sample spans some 150,000 clones, 85% to 95% being singletons. Sequences were derived from peripheral blood, sampled 28 days after the second AZD1222 dose. The receptors were gathered from an adult who received the AZD1222 COVID-19 vaccine.

The chain is built from TRBV29-1 and TRBJ2-3, with 11 bases matching TRBD2. This CDR3 region has 14 residues. Trimming cost V 5 bases and J 4 bases; bases outside gene matches: 5. Germline loops: CDR1 SQVTM, CDR2 ANQGSEA. The CDR3 DNA follows: TGCAGCGTTATAGCGGGAGGGCCCTCAGATACGCAGTATTTT. Protein product: CSVIAGGPSDTQYF.

This clone was counted once. CDR3 amino acids: CASSVGHTYNEQFF. The CDR3 DNA reads as TGTGCCAGCAGCGTGGGACATACCTACAATGAGCAGTTCTTC. The chain recombines TRBV9 with TRBJ2-1, with D possibly being TRBD1 (6 bases). The CDR3 is made up of 14 amino acids. Germline CDR1 reads SGDLS; CDR2 reads YYNGEE. The germline V and J ends were trimmed by 2 bases and 2 bases, with 8 bases remaining between them.

The J gene is TRBJ2-7, the V gene TRBV5-6; D possibly uses TRBD1 or TRBD2 (5 bases each). Germline CDR1 reads SGHDT; CDR2 reads YYEEEE. V was trimmed by 2 bases and J by 4 bases, leaving 10 bases between them. The CDR3 covers 13 residues. In DNA, the CDR3 is TGTGCCAGCAGCTTTGGGGGTACTTACGAGCAGTACTTC. Its translation is CASSFGGTYEQYF. Using reference TRBV5-6 and TRBJ2-7 for the parts outside the CDR3, the full variable domain is DAGVTQSPTHLIKTRGQQVTLRCSPKSGHDTVSWYQQALGQGPQFIFQYYEEEERQRGNFPDRFSGHQFPNYSSELNVNALLLGDSALYLCASSFGGTYEQYFGPGTRLTVT.

V usage is TRBV9 and J usage is TRBJ2-7, with D perhaps TRBD1 (6 bases). V lost 4 bases, J lost 8 bases, and 28 bases lay in between. The CDR3 contains 17 residues. The V gene's germline CDR1 is SGDLS and CDR2 YYNGEE. The CDR3 region is CASSSSSTLRGTSQQYF. The CDR3 bases are TGTGCCAGCAGCTCCAGTAGTACTTTGAGGGGGACGTCCCAGCAGTACTTC.

The chain joins TRBV6-1 to TRBJ2-7; D unclear. Trimming removed 2 bases at V and 4 bases at J, with 15 bases between. The CDR3 runs to 15 residues. Germline V gene sequence: CDR1 MNHNS, CDR2 SASEGT. The CDR3 DNA sequence: TGTGCCAGCAGTGAAAAGCCCCTGCCTTCATACGAGCAGTACTTC. Amino acid sequence: CASSEKPLPSYEQYF.

This chain uses TRBV5-8 with TRBJ2-2; D gene unclear. V was shortened by 7 bases and J by 1 base, with 17 bases between the two germline ends. CDR1 is SGHTS, CDR2 YDEGEE, per germline. CDR3 length: 16 amino acids. CDR3 residues: CASSLDGQVNTGELFF. The CDR3, as DNA: TGTGCCAGCTCCTTGGACGGCCAAGTGAACACCGGGGAGCTGTTTTTT. The variable domain in full, completed from reference TRBV5-8 and TRBJ2-2, reads EAGVTQSPTHLIKTRGQQATLRCSPISGHTSVYWYQQALGLGLQFLLWYDEGEERNRGNFPPRFSGRQFPNYSSELNVNALELEDSALYLCASSLDGQVNTGELFFGEGSRLTVL.

The rearrangement links TRBV5-6 to TRBJ1-5, with D unclear. The CDR3 extends over 14 amino acids. From germline, CDR1 is SGHDT and CDR2 YYEEEE. Trimming removed 0 bases from V and 6 bases from J, with 10 bases in between. The DNA for the CDR3 is TGTGCCAGCAGCTTGGGGACGTGGGGTCAGCCCCAGCATTTT. Translation gives CASSLGTWGQPQHF.

The rearrangement uses TRBV7-9 and TRBJ1-1; D ambiguous. The V gene lost 5 bases and the J gene lost 2 bases, with 6 bases spanning the gap. CDR1 and CDR2 (germline): SEHNR, FQNEAQ (reference sequence). The CDR3 consists of 12 residues. CDR3 sequence reads: CASSARNTEAFF. The CDR3 coding sequence is TGTGCCAGCAGCGCAAGAAACACTGAAGCTTTCTTT.

This chain links TRBV29-1 with TRBJ1-4; TRBD1 might be the D (6 bases). Looked up from germline, CDR1 is SQVTM and CDR2 is ANQGSEA. V was shortened by 6 bases and J by 3 bases, with 11 bases between the two germline ends. CDR3 length: 13 amino acids. Here the CDR3 reads CSVWGGSNEKLFF. The CDR3 DNA follows: TGCAGCGTGTGGGGGGGCTCTAATGAAAAACTGTTTTTT.

This clone came up once. V usage is TRBV4-1 and J usage is TRBJ2-7; D may be TRBD1 or TRBD2 (5 bases each). The germline V and J ends were trimmed by 4 bases and 1 base, with 20 bases remaining between them. Per the germline V gene, CDR1 is MGHRA and CDR2 is YSYEKL. The CDR3 spans 17 residues. CDR3 in DNA: TGCGCCAGCAGCCGGGCCCAGAATACGGGGCTTTCCTACGAGCAGTACTTC. Protein sequence: CASSRAQNTGLSYEQYF.

V gene TRBV6-5 combines with J gene TRBJ1-1; D might be TRBD1 (5 bases). Per the germline V gene, CDR1 is MNHEY and CDR2 is SVGAGI. The CDR3 has 12 residues. V was clipped by 7 bases and J by 8 bases, with 14 bases between them. CDR3 in DNA: TGTGCCAGCATGGTGCCGGGGCGAGAAGCTTTCTTT. Translation gives CASMVPGREAFF.

This sequence joins TRBV12-3 or TRBV12-4 and TRBJ2-7; D call uncertain. Trimming cost V 6 bases and J 5 bases, with 14 bases left between them. The CDR3 runs to 13 residues. CDR3 DNA: TGTGCCAGCAGCACACTCGTCACGGACGAGCAGTACTTC. It codes for CASSTLVTDEQYF.

The rearrangement joins TRBV7-3 to TRBJ2-3, with 8 bases fitting TRBD2. CDR1 and CDR2 from the germline V gene are SGHTA and FQGTGA. CDR3 length: 16 residues. V dropped 2 bases and J dropped 5; count of bases not matched to a gene: 9. The CDR3 sequence: CASSLFNGRAGDTQYF. DNA of the CDR3: TGTGCCAGCAGCTTATTTAACGGGAGGGCCGGAGATACGCAGTATTTT.

The chain links TRBV18 to TRBJ2-1; 9 bases line up with TRBD2. The V and J ends lost 6 bases and 6 bases, in that order; junction bases with no gene match: 6. The length of the CDR3 is 14 residues. CDR1 is KGHSH and CDR2 is LQKENI in the germline V gene. CDR3: CASSQRLAANEQFF. In DNA, the CDR3 is TGTGCCAGCTCCCAGCGACTAGCGGCCAATGAGCAGTTCTTC.

V and J are TRBV5-5 and TRBJ2-3, with D tentatively TRBD1 or TRBD2 (5 bases each). CDR3 length equals 15 residues. The V gene's germline CDR1 is SGHKS and CDR2 YYEKEE (reference sequence). V was clipped by 3 bases and J by 1 base, with 12 bases between them. For the CDR3, the DNA is TGTGCCAGCAGCTCGGGACCGGGACGCACAGATACGCAGTATTTT. It is translated as CASSSGPGRTDTQYF.

V gene TRBV30 combines with J gene TRBJ2-7; TRBD2 matches at 7 bases. J gave up 0 bases and V 0 bases, and 5 bases lay outside the gene matches. In germline, CDR1 is GTSNPN, CDR2 SVGIG (reference sequence). The CDR3 runs 15 residues. The CDR3 DNA reads TGTGCCTGGAGTGTACTAGGCGGGAGCTCCTACGAGCAGTACTTC. This sequence encodes CAWSVLGGSSYEQYF.

This chain uses TRBV5-6 with TRBJ2-6; tentative D call: TRBD2 (6 bases). Trimming took off 2 bases at V and 1 base at J, with 16 bases between the two ends. The germline V gene has CDR1 SGHDT and CDR2 YYEEEE. The CDR3 runs to 18 residues. The CDR3 is CASSLEGLGTSGANVLTF. The CDR3, as DNA: TGTGCCAGCAGCTTAGAGGGGTTAGGGACTTCTGGGGCCAACGTCCTGACTTTC. Together with reference TRBV5-6 and TRBJ2-6, the CDR3 gives the full variable domain: DAGVTQSPTHLIKTRGQQVTLRCSPKSGHDTVSWYQQALGQGPQFIFQYYEEEERQRGNFPDRFSGHQFPNYSSELNVNALLLGDSALYLCASSLEGLGTSGANVLTFGAGSRLTVL.

The chain is built from TRBV23-1 and TRBJ1-1; D remains ambiguous. TRBV23-1 is recorded as an ORF, its role being uncertain. This CDR3 region has 15 residues. The V gene lost 2 bases and the J gene lost 3 bases, with 13 bases spanning the gap. Written as DNA, the CDR3 is TGCGCCAGCAGTCAACGACAAGCCATGGACACTGAAGCTTTCTTT. This sequence encodes CASSQRQAMDTEAFF.

The V and J genes are TRBV18 and TRBJ1-6; D possibly corresponds to TRBD1 (5 bases). Germline V gene sequence: CDR1 KGHSH, CDR2 LQKENI. With 3 bases removed from V and 7 bases from J, the gap between germline ends came to 13 bases. CDR3 length equals 15 residues. The CDR3 nucleotides read TGTGCCAGCTCACCCTCGCAGGGTAGAAATTCACCCCTCCACTTT. Translating it yields CASSPSQGRNSPLHF. The variable domain in full, completed from reference TRBV18 and TRBJ1-6, reads NAGVMQNPRHLVRRRGQEARLRCSPMKGHSHVYWYRQLPEEGLKFMVYLQKENIIDESGMPKERFSAEFPKEGPSILRIQQVVRGDSAAYFCASSPSQGRNSPLHFGNGTRLTVT.

This sequence joins TRBV6-5 and TRBJ1-2; 7 bases map to TRBD1. This CDR3 comprises 14 residues. CDR1 and CDR2 (germline): MNHEY, SVGAGI. V lost 7 bases and J lost 8; bases outside the gene matches: 13. For the CDR3, the DNA is TGTGCCAGCACAGCCCAGGGGGGAATTGAAGGCTACACCTTC. Translation: CASTAQGGIEGYTF.

The V and J genes are TRBV12-3 or TRBV12-4 and TRBJ2-2; D ambiguous. Trimming pared 5 bases from V and 5 bases from J, leaving 9 bases between. The CDR3 has 13 amino acids. CDR3 loop: CASSSQPTGELFF. CDR3 coding DNA: TGTGCCAGCAGTAGTCAGCCGACCGGGGAGCTGTTTTTT.

The sample holds a few counts of this clone. The V call is TRBV5-8, the J call TRBJ1-6; D is unclear. CDR3 length: 20 amino acids. Germline lookup yields CDR1 SGHTS and CDR2 YDEGEE. Trimming shortened V by 0 bases and J by 7 bases, and 26 bases separated the two germline ends. In nucleotides, the CDR3 is TGTGCCAGCAGCTTGGCCGGGCTCACCATACCCGCCCATAAGAATTCACCCCTCCACTTT. Its protein is CASSLAGLTIPAHKNSPLHF.